This T cell receptor (beta chain) was found in a study of PD-L1 blockade in urothelial cancer. On the study more broadly: Males with urothelial cancer arising in the bladder constituted about 85% of the roughly 30 patients. Median blood clonality was around 0.08, with tens of thousands of unique TCRs. Each participant's history included 0 to 3 prior chemotherapy regimens. Study results and caveats: Pretreatment TCR clonality in blood under the median foretold superior survival.

With respect to this clone: Antigen unknown.

The protocol was immunoSEQ multiplex PCR, while the TCRdb copy is restricted to in-frame clones and leaves out a portion. The data show about 100,000 clones, approximately 86% seen once. V shed 6 bases, J shed 9 bases, and the junction held 12 bases outside the gene matches. The germline CDR1 and CDR2 sequences are MNHEY and SVGAGI. This CDR3 has 15 amino acids. The rearrangement uses TRBV6-5 and TRBJ2-1, with 9 bases aligning to TRBD2. The sequence was collected from a man aged 45-65 years with urothelial cancer. Sequenced material: PBMCs, taken around atezolizumab (anti-PD-L1) treatment. The CDR3 is CASRPRASGNPEQFF. The DNA for the CDR3 is TGTGCCAGCAGGCCCCGCGCTAGCGGGAACCCTGAGCAGTTCTTC.